This T cell receptor (beta chain) is from a study of cytomegalovirus exposure and HLA in healthy donors. Study-level points and caveats: Later analysis identified several of the most significant clusters that appeared linked to common viral pathogens. Reportedly, cytomegalovirus status was diagnosed with high sensitivity and specificity. Later analysis associated a missense DCLRE1C variant with TCR beta V- and J-gene trimming.

With 60 Vbeta and 13 Jbeta primers, the PCR was carried out. This table comes from immunoSEQ multiplex PCR, and its TCRdb copy is limited to in-frame clones, with some not included. The table shows 150,000 or so clones, with more than 60% occurring only once. V was cut by 7 bases and J by 1 base, with 2 bases left in between. Germline-derived CDR1 and CDR2 are LGHNT and FRNRAP. The CDR3 covers 11 residues. Worth noting for this clone: Its cognate antigen is unknown.

The chain combines TRBV12-5 with TRBJ1-3, with D unclear. This sequence was found in a man aged 35 to 55 in good health and CMV-seropositive. The specimen sequenced was PBMCs. The CDR3 DNA sequence: TGTGCTAGTGCTTCTGGAAACACCATATATTTT. It encodes CASASGNTIYF. Filled out from reference TRBV12-5 and TRBJ1-3, the complete variable domain reads DARVTQTPRHKVTEMGQEVTMRCQPILGHNTVFWYRQTMMQGLELLAYFRNRAPLDDSGMPKDRFSAEMPDATLATLKIQPSEPRDSAVYFCASASGNTIYFGEGSWLTVV.